This entry describes one TCR beta chain. The CDR3 length is 16 residues. CDR1 SGHKS and CDR2 YYEKEE come from the germline V gene (reference sequence). The trim removed 4 bases at V and 8 bases at J, leaving 13 bases unmatched. The sample originates from a study of cytomegalovirus exposure and HLA in healthy donors. The PCR contained 60 Vbeta and 13 Jbeta primers. Produced via immunoSEQ multiplex PCR; TCRdb's table is partial and in-frame only. The sample contains roughly 120,000 clones, 70% to 80% of which appear only once. V gene TRBV5-5 combines with J gene TRBJ2-1, with 9 bases that match TRBD1. The clonotype comes from a man aged 50 to 59 in good health and CMV-seronegative. The sequenced sample consisted of PBMCs. The CDR3 is CASSLDDRGDGDEQFF. CDR3 in DNA: TGTGCCAGCAGCCTGGACGACAGGGGGGACGGCGATGAGCAGTTCTTC.